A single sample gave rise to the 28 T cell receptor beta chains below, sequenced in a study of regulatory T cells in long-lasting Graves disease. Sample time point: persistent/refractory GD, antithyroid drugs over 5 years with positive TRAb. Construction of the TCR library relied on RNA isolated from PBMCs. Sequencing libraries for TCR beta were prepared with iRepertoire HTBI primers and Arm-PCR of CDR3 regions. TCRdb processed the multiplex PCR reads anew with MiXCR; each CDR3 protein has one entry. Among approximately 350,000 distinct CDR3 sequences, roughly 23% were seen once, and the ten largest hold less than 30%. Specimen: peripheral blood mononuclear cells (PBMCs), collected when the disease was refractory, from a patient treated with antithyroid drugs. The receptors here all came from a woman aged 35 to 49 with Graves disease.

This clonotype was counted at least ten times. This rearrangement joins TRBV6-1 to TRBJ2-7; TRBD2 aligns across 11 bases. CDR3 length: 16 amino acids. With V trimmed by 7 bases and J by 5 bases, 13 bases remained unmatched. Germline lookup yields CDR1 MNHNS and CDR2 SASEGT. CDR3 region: CASMTSAGTSGDEQYF. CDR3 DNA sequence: TGTGCCAGCATGACCTCGGCCGGGACTAGCGGAGACGAGCAGTACTTC.

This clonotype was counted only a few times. The CDR3 spells CSARPQGAWNSPLHF. Here the CDR3 DNA reads TGCAGTGCTAGACCGCAGGGGGCATGGAATTCACCCCTCCACTTT. The J gene is TRBJ1-6, the V gene TRBV20-1, with TRBD1 identical over 8 bases. CDR1 DFQATT and CDR2 SNEGSKA come from the germline V gene (reference sequence). This CDR3 is built from 15 residues. Germline trimming cut 2 bases from V and 7 bases from J; bases unmatched to any gene: 7.

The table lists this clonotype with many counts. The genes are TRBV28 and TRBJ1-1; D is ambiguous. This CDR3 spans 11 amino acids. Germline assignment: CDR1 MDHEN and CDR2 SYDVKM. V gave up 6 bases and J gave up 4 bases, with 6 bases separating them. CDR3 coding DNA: TGTGCCAGCAGATTGGGCACTGAAGCTTTCTTT. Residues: CASRLGTEAFF. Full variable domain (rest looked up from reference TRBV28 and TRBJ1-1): DVKVTQSSRYLVKRTGEKVFLECVQDMDHENMFWYRQDPGLGLRLIYFSYDVKMKEKGDIPEGYSVSREKKERFSLILESASTNQTSMYLCASRLGTEAFFGQGTRLTVV.

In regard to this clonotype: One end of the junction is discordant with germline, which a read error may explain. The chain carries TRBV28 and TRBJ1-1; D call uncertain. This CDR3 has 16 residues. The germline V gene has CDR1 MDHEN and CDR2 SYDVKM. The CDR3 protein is CASSQASWKVNTEAVF. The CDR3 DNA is TGTGCCAGCAGCCAAGCCTCCTGGAAGGTGAACACTGAAGCTGTCTTT. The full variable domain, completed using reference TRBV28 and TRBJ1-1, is DVKVTQSSRYLVKRTGEKVFLECVQDMDHENMFWYRQDPGLGLRLIYFSYDVKMKEKGDIPEGYSVSREKKERFSLILESASTNQTSMYLCASSQASWKVNTEAVFGQGTRLTVV.

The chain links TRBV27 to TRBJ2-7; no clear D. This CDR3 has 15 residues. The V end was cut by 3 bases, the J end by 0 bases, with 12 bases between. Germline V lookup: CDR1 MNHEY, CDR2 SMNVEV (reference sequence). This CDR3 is CASSFEAHSSYEQYF. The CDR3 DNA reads TGTGCCAGCAGTTTTGAGGCCCATAGCTCCTACGAGCAGTACTTC.

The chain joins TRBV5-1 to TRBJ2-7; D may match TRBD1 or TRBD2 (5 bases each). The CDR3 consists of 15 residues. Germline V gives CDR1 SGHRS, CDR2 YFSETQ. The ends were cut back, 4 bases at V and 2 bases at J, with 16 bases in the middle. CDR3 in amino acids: CASSPRDRRTYEQYF. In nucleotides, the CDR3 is TGCGCCAGCAGCCCCCGGGACCGACGGACCTACGAGCAGTACTTC.

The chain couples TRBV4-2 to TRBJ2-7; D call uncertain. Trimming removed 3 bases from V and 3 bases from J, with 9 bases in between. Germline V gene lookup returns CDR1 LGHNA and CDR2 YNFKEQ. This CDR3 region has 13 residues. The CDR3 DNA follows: TGTGCCAGCAGCCAGCATACCTTCTACGAGCAGTACTTC. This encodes CASSQHTFYEQYF.

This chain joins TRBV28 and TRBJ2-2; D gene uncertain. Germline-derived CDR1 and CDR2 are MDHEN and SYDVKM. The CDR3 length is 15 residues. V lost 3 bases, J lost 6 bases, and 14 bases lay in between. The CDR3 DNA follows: TGTGCCAGCAGTTTGCTCTTAGCCCGCCCCGGGGAGCTGTTTTTT. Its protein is CASSLLLARPGELFF.

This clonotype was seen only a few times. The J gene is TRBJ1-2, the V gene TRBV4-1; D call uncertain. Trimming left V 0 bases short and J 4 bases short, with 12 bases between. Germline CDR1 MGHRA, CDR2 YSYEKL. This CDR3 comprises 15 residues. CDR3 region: CASSQDSRTRYGYTF. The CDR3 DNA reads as TGCGCCAGCAGCCAAGATAGTAGGACGCGCTATGGCTACACCTTC.

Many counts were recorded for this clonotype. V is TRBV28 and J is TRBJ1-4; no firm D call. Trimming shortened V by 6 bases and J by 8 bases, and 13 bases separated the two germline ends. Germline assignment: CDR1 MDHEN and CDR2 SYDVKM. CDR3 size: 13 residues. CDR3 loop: CASRLRRREKLFF. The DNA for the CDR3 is TGTGCCAGCAGACTCAGGCGTAGGGAAAAACTGTTTTTT.

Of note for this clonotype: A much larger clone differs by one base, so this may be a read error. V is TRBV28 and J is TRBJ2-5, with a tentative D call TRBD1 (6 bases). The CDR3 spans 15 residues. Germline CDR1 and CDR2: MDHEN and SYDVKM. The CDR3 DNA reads TGTGCCAGCAGCATGAACGCAGGGGCACAAGAGGCCCAGTACTTC. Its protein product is CASSMNAGAQEAQYF.

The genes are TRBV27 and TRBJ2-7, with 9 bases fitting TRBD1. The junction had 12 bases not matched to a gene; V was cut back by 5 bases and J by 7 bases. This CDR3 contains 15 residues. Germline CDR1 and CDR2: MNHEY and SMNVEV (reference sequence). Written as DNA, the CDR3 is TGTGCCAGCAGTCCGCGGACAGGGGTAGAGGTGGAGCAGTACTTC. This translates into CASSPRTGVEVEQYF.

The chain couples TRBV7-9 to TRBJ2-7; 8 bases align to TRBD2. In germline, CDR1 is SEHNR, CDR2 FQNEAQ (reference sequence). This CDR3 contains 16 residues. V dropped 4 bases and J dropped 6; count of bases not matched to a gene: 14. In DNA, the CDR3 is TGTGCCAGCAGCTCCCAGCTTCCGGGACTAGTACTCGAGCAGTACTTC. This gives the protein CASSSQLPGLVLEQYF.

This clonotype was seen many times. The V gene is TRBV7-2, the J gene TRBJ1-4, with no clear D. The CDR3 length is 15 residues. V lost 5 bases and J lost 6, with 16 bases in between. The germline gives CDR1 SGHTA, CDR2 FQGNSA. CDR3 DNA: TGTGCCAGCAGCCCGTGGCGCAATCGGGATGAAAAACTGTTTTTT. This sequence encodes CASSPWRNRDEKLFF.

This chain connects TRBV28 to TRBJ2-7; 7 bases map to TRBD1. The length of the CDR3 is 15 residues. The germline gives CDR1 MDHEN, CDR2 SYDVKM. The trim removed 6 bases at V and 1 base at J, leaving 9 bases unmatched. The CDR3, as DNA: TGTGCCAGCAGCAGTCCGGGACAGCTTTCCTACGAGCAGTACTTC. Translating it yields CASSSPGQLSYEQYF.

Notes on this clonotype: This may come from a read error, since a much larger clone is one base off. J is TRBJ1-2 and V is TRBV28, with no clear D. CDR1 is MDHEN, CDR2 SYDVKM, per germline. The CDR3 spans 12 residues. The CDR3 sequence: CAGSLGGYGYTF. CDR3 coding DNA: TGTGCCGGCAGTTTGGGAGGGTATGGCTACACCTTC.

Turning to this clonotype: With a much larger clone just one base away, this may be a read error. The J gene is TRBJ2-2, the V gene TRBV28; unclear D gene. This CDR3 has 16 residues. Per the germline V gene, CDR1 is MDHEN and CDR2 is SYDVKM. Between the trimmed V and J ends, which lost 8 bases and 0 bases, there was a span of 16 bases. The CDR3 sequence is CASRLVANANTGELFF. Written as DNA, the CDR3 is TGTGCCAGCCGCTTGGTGGCCAACGCGAACACCGGGGAGCTGTTTTTT.

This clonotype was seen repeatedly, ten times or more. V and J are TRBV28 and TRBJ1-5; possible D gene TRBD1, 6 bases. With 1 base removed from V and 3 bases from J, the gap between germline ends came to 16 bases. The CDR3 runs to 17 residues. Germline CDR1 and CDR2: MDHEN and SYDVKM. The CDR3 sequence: CASSLFQGGPSNQPQHF. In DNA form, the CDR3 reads TGTGCCAGCAGTTTATTTCAAGGGGGGCCCTCCAATCAGCCCCAGCATTTT.

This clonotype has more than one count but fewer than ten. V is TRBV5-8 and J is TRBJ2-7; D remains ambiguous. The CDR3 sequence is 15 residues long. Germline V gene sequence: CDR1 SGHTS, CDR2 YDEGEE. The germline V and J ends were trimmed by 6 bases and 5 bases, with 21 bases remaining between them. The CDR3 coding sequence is TGTGCCAGCACCCTTTCTTACTATTCGGGCCACGAGCAGTACTTC. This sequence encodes CASTLSYYSGHEQYF.

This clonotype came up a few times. The CDR3 loop reads CASSPPAAPSVTLHF. CDR3 DNA sequence: TGTGCCAGCAGTCCCCCGGCAGCGCCGTCTGTTACCCTCCACTTT. The chain uses TRBV6-1 and TRBJ1-6; unclear D gene. V lost 5 bases and J lost 14, with 22 bases in between. CDR1 is MNHNS and CDR2 is SASEGT in the germline V gene. CDR3 length: 15 amino acids.

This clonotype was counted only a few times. CDR3 DNA sequence: TGTGCCAGTAGTAATTACGGCCTTGGCGGAATCGGGGCCTACGAGCAGTACTTC. As protein: CASSNYGLGGIGAYEQYF. V usage is TRBV19 and J usage is TRBJ2-7; D perhaps matches TRBD2 (5 bases). V was trimmed by 4 bases and J by 2 bases, leaving 24 bases between them. The CDR3 sequence is 18 residues long. Germline CDR1 reads LNHDA; CDR2 reads SQIVND (reference sequence).

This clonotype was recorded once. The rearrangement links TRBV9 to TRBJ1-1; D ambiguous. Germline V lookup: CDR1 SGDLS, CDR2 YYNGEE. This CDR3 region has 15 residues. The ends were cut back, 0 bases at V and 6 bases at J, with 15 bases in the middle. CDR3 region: CASSVGVVGSPEAFF. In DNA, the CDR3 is TGTGCCAGCAGCGTAGGGGTAGTGGGTTCCCCTGAAGCTTTCTTT.

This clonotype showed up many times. Here the CDR3 reads CASSLQVSNQPQHF. The CDR3 nucleotides read TGTGCCAGCAGTTTGCAGGTTAGCAATCAGCCCCAGCATTTT. This chain links TRBV28 with TRBJ1-5; D not resolved. Between the trimmed V and J ends, which lost 3 bases and 0 bases, there was a span of 6 bases. In germline, CDR1 is MDHEN, CDR2 SYDVKM. The CDR3 spans 14 residues. Full variable domain (rest looked up from reference TRBV28 and TRBJ1-5): DVKVTQSSRYLVKRTGEKVFLECVQDMDHENMFWYRQDPGLGLRLIYFSYDVKMKEKGDIPEGYSVSREKKERFSLILESASTNQTSMYLCASSLQVSNQPQHFGDGTRLSIL.

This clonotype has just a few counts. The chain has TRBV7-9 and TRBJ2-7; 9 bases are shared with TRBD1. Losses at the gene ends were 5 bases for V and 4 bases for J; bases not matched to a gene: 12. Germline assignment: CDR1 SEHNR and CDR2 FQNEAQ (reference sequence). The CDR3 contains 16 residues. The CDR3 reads CASSEPPDRGGYEQYF. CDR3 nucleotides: TGTGCCAGCAGCGAACCCCCGGACAGGGGTGGGTACGAGCAGTACTTC.

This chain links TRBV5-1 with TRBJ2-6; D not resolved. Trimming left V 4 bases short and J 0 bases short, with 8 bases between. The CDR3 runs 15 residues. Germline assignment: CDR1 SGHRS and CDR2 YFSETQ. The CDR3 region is CASSLRSSGANVLTF. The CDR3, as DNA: TGCGCCAGCAGCCTTAGAAGCTCTGGGGCCAACGTCCTGACTTTC.

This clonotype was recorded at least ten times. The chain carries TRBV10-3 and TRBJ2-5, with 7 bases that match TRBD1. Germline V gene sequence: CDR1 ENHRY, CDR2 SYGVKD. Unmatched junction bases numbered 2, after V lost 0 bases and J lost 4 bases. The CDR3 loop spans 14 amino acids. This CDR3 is CAISESTGIETQYF. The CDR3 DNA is TGTGCCATCAGTGAGTCGACAGGGATAGAGACCCAGTACTTC.

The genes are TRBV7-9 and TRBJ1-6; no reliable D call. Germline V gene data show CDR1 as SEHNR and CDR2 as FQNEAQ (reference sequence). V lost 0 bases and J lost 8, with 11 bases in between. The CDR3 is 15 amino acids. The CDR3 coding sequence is TGTGCCAGCAGCTTAGCGCTTGCGACCTATTCACCCCTCCACTTT. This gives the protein CASSLALATYSPLHF.

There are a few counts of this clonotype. CDR3 sequence (DNA): TGCAGTGCTAGCTCCCGTTTGGGGAGCGGTGCGGCAGAGACCCAGTACTTC. This translates into CSASSRLGSGAAETQYF. The J gene is TRBJ2-5, the V gene TRBV20-1; D might be TRBD2 (5 bases). V was cut by 3 bases and J by 4 bases, with 24 bases left in between. The length of the CDR3 is 17 residues. The germline V gene has CDR1 DFQATT and CDR2 SNEGSKA (reference sequence).